This TCR beta chain was sequenced for a study of blood T cell repertoires in COVID-19. Assay used: immunoSEQ multiplex PCR; TCRdb lists only in-frame clones, some missing. The sample consists of a few hundred thousand clones, around nine tenths of them appearing once. The germline gives CDR1 MNHEY, CDR2 SMNVEV (reference sequence). The CDR3 loop spans 15 amino acids. Losses at the gene ends were 5 bases for V and 6 bases for J; bases not matched to a gene: 6. This clone has just a few counts. This TCR came from a woman in her 40s who had recovered from COVID-19. This sequence joins TRBV27 and TRBJ1-5, with 11 bases lining up with TRBD1. Sequencing was performed on peripheral blood. CDR3 sequence: CASSNIGTGGQPQHF. The CDR3, as DNA: TGTGCCAGCAGTAACATAGGGACAGGGGGTCAGCCCCAGCATTTT.